A selection of T cell receptor beta chains follows, all from one sample in a study of cytomegalovirus exposure and HLA in healthy donors. Sequencing was performed with immunoSEQ multiplex PCR; in TCRdb, only in-frame clones are kept and a portion is missing. The sample yields under 200,000 clones, approximately 81% seen once. Material for sequencing was PBMCs. These receptors all come from a woman between 50 and 59 years old in good health and CMV-seronegative. The CDR3 runs from the conserved cysteine through the conserved F or W. The order of the fields is V gene, clone size, J gene, D gene, CDR3 DNA, CDR3 protein. A D gene is named only where the DNA matches it firmly. Clone size is shown for a subset of rows, as once, few, many or a class of expanded clone.

>TRBV30|-|TRBJ2-7|TRBD1
TGTGCCTGGAGTATAGGGGGCACCGGCGGACACGAGCAGTACTTC
CAWSIGGTGGHEQYF
>TRBV28|-|TRBJ1-1|TRBD1
TGTGCCAGCAGTTCAGGAGGGGGCCCTAGGGACACTGAAGCTTTCTTT
CASSSGGGPRDTEAFF
>TRBV28|-|TRBJ2-2|TRBD2
TGTGCCAGCAGTCCCGGTTTGACTAGCGGGACTACCGGGGAGCTGTTTTTT
CASSPGLTSGTTGELFF
>TRBV7-8|-|TRBJ1-5|TRBD1
TGTGCCAGCAGCTTAGACAGGGGTAGCAATCAGCCCCAGCATTTT
CASSLDRGSNQPQHF
>TRBV9|-|TRBJ1-4|-
TGTGCCAGCAGTGTCCATTCGGGGGTGGCTAATGAAAAACTGTTTTTT
CASSVHSGVANEKLFF
>TRBV18|few|TRBJ2-2|-
TGTGCCAGCTCAACTGCGGGACTCATGAACACCGGGGAGCTGTTTTTT
CASSTAGLMNTGELFF
>TRBV25-1|-|TRBJ2-7|TRBD1
TGTGCCAGCTCAGCAATGGGCGGGACAGGGGAGGGGAGGCAGTACTTC
CASSAMGGTGEGRQYF
>TRBV21-1|-|TRBJ1-4|-
TGTGCCAGCAGCCCATTTGGGGACAGAAATGAAAAACTGTTTTTT
CASSPFGDRNEKLFF
>TRBV2|-|TRBJ2-1|TRBD2
TGTGCCAGCAGGGGTGCGGGGGGAGGAAGCAATGAGCAGTTCTTC
CASRGAGGGSNEQFF
>TRBV6-4|-|TRBJ2-1|TRBD1
TGTGCCAGCGGCGAGGGACAGGCGCCCTACAATGAGCAGTTCTTC
CASGEGQAPYNEQFF
>TRBV2|-|TRBJ1-2|TRBD1
TGTGCTAGTGGGGGGACAGGGAACTATGGCTACACCTTC
CASGGTGNYGYTF
>TRBV5-4|-|TRBJ1-1|TRBD1
TGTGCCAGCAGCTCGGGACAGAGGAACACTGAAGCTTTCTTT
CASSSGQRNTEAFF
>TRBV10-2|-|TRBJ1-5|TRBD1
TGCGCCAGCAGTATTGGACAGGGTTTTCAGCCCCAGCATTTT
CASSIGQGFQPQHF
>TRBV5-4|-|TRBJ2-1|TRBD2
TGTGCCAGCAGCTTGTCTAGCGGCTTCTACAATGAGCAGTTCTTC
CASSLSSGFYNEQFF
>TRBV6-4|few|TRBJ2-3|TRBD2
TGTGCCAGCAGTGATAGCGGGAGTGGGACAGATACGCAGTATTTT
CASSDSGSGTDTQYF
>TRBV5-1|-|TRBJ1-1|TRBD1
TGCGCCAGCAGCTTCAGGACAGGGGGCGAGGGTACTGAAGCTTTCTTT
CASSFRTGGEGTEAFF
>TRBV6-4|-|TRBJ1-1|TRBD1
TGTGCCAGCAGTCCCGGGACAGGGAGGGATTTGAACACTGAAGCTTTCTTT
CASSPGTGRDLNTEAFF
>TRBV5-8|-|TRBJ2-2|TRBD2
TGTGCCAGCAGCCCCGAGGGCCTAGCGGGCACCGGGGAGCTGTTTTTT
CASSPEGLAGTGELFF
>TRBV4-1|once|TRBJ2-5|-
TGCGCCAGCAGCCAAGAATCGGAGACCCAGTACTTC
CASSQESETQYF